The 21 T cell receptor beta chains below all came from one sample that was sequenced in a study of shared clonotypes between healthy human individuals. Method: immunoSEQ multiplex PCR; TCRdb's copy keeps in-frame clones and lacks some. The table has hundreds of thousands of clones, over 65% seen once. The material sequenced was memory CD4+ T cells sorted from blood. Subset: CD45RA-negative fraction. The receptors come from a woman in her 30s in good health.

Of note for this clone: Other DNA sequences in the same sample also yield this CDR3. The DNA of the CDR3 is TGTGCCAGCTCCCAGGGCATGAACACTGAAGCTTTCTTT. Amino acids: CASSQGMNTEAFF. The chain links TRBV18 to TRBJ1-1; D might be TRBD1 (5 bases). Germline V gene lookup returns CDR1 KGHSH and CDR2 LQKENI. The ends were cut back, 6 bases at V and 0 bases at J, with 8 bases in the middle. The CDR3 covers 13 residues.

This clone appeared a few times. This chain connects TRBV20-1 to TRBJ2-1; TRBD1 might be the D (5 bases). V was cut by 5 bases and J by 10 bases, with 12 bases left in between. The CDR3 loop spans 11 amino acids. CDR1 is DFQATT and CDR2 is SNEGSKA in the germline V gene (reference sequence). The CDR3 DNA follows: TGCAGTGCTGACGAGAAGGGGGAGCAGTTCTTC. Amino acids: CSADEKGEQFF.

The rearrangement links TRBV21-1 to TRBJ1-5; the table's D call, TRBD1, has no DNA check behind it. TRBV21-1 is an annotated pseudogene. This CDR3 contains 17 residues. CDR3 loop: CASSKQGRIYSNQPQHF. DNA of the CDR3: TGTGCCAGCAGCAAACAGGGGCGCATCTATAGCAATCAGCCCCAGCATTTT.

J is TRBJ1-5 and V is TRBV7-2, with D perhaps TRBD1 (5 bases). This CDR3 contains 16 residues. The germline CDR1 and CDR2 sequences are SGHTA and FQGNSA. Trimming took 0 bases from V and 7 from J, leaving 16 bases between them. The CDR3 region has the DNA TGTGCCAGCAGCTTAGCGCGCGGGACGGTGACCCAGCCCCAGCATTTT. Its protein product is CASSLARGTVTQPQHF.

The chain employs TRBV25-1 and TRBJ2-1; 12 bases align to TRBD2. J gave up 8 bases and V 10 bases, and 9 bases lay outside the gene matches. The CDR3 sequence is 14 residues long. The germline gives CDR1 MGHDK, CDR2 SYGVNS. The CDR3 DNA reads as TGTGCCACGCGACCTAGCGGGAGGGCCTATGAGCAGTTCTTC. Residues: CATRPSGRAYEQFF.

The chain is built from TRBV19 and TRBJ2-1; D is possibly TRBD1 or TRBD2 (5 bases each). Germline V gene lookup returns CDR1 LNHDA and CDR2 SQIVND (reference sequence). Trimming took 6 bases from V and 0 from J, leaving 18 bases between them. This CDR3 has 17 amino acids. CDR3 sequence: CASSTGPQGTSYNEQFF. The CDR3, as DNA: TGTGCCAGTAGCACTGGGCCCCAAGGGACCTCCTACAATGAGCAGTTCTTC.

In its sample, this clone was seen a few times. CDR3 in amino acids: CASSSTGVNTEAFF. CDR3 bases: TGTGCCAGTAGCTCGACAGGGGTGAACACTGAAGCTTTCTTT. This chain joins TRBV19 and TRBJ1-1; 8 bases agree with TRBD1. Germline V CDR1 and CDR2: LNHDA, SQIVND (reference sequence). The CDR3 is 14 residues long. Unmatched junction bases numbered 3, after V lost 6 bases and J lost 0 bases.

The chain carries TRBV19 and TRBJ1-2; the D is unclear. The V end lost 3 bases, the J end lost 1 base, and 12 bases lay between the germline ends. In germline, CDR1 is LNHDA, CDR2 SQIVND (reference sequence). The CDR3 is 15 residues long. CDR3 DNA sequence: TGTGCCAGTAGTATTTTGCAGGAAAGTAACTATGGCTACACCTTC. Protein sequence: CASSILQESNYGYTF. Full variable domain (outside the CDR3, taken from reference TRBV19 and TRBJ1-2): DGGITQSPKYLFRKEGQNVTLSCEQNLNHDAMYWYRQDPGQGLRLIYYSQIVNDFQKGDIAEGYSVSREKKESFPLTVTSAQKNPTAFYLCASSILQESNYGYTFGSGTRLTVV.

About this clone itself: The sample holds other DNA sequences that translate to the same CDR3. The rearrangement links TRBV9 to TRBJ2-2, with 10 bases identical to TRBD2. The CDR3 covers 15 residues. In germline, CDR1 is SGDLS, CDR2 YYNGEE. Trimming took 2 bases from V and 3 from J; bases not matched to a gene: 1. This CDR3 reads CASSVGLADTGELFF. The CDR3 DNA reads TGTGCCAGCAGCGTCGGACTAGCGGACACCGGGGAGCTGTTTTTT.

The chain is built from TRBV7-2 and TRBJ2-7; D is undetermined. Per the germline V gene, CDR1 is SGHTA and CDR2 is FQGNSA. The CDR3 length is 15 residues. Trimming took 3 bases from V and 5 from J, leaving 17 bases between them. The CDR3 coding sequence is TGTGCCAGCAGCTTCGTATGGTCCCCTACGAACGAGCAGTACTTC. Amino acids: CASSFVWSPTNEQYF.

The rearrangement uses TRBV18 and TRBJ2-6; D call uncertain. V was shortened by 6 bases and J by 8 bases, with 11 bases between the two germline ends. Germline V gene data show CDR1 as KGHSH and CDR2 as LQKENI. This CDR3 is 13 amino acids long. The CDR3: CASSASWTNVLTF. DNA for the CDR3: TGTGCCAGCTCGGCCTCCTGGACCAACGTCCTGACTTTC.

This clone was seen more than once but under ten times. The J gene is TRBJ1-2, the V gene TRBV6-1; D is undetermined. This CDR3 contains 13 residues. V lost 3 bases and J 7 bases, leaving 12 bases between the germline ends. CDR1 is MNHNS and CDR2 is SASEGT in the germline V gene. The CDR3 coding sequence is TGTGCCAGCAGTGAGTTATCATATCGTGGCTACACCTTC. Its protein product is CASSELSYRGYTF.

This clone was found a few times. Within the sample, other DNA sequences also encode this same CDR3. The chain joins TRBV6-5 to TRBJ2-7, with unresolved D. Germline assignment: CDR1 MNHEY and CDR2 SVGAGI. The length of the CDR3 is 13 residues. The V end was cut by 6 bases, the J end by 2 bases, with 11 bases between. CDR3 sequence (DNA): TGTGCCAGCAGCCCTCGTGGGACCTACGAGCAGTACTTC. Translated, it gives CASSPRGTYEQYF.

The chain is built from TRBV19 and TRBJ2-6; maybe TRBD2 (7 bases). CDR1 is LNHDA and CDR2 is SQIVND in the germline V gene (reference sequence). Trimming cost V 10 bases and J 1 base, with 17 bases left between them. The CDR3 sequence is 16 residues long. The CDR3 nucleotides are TGTGCCACCAAAGGGGGGGGCTATTCTGGGGCCAACGTCCTGACTTTC. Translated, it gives CATKGGGYSGANVLTF. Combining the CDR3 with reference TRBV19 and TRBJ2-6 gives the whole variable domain DGGITQSPKYLFRKEGQNVTLSCEQNLNHDAMYWYRQDPGQGLRLIYYSQIVNDFQKGDIAEGYSVSREKKESFPLTVTSAQKNPTAFYLCATKGGGYSGANVLTFGAGSRLTVL.

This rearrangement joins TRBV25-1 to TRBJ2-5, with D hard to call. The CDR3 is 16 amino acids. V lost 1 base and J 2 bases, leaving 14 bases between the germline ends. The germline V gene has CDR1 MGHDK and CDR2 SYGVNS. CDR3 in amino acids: CASSESEWIRQETQYF. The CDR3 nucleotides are TGTGCCAGCAGTGAATCGGAGTGGATTCGGCAAGAGACCCAGTACTTC.

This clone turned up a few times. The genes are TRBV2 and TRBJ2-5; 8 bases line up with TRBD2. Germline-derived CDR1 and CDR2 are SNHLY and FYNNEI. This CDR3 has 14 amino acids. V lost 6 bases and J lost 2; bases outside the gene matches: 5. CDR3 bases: TGTGCCAGCAGCCAACTAGCGGCTCAAGAGACCCAGTACTTC. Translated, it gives CASSQLAAQETQYF.

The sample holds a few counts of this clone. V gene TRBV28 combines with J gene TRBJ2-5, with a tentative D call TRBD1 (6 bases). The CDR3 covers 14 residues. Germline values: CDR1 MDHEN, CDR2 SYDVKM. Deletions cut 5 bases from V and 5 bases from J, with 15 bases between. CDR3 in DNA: TGTGCCAGCAGTCCATCCTGGGGGCGGGAGACCCAGTACTTC. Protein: CASSPSWGRETQYF.

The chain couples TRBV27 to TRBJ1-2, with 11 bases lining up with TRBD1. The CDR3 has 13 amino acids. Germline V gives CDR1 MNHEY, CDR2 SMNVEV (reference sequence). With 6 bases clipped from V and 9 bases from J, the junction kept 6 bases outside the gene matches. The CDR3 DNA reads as TGTGCCAGCAGGCCCGGGACAGGGGGTAGCTACACCTTC. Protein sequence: CASRPGTGGSYTF.

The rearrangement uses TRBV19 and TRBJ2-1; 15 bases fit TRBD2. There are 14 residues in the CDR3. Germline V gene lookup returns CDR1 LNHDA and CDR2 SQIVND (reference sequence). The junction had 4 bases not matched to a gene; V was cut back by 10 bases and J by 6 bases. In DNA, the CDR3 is TGTGCCACGGGGACTAGCGGGGGGATCAATGAGCAGTTCTTC. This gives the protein CATGTSGGINEQFF.

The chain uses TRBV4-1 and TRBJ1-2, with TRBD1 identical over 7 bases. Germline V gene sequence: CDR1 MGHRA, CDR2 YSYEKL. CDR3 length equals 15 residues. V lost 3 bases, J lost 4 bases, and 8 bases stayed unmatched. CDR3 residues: CASSHEQTGSYGYTF. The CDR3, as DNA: TGCGCCAGCAGCCATGAACAGACAGGGAGCTATGGCTACACCTTC.

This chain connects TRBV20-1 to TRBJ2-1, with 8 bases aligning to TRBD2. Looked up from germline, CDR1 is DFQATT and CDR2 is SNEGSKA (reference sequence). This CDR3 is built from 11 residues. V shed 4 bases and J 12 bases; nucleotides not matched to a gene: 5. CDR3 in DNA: TGCAGTGCTATAGCGGGATCGGTGCAGTTCTTC. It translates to CSAIAGSVQFF.